The T cell receptor (beta chain) under discussion was sequenced for a study of cytomegalovirus exposure and HLA in healthy donors (dated by TCRdb to the late 2010s). Concerning the study at large: According to a later analysis, one platform produced both the approximately 110 validation repertoires and the 666 repertoires of the first cohort. To predict cytomegalovirus infection status, the study combined high-throughput TCR immunosequencing, statistical association of individual TCRs with disease status, and machine learning. The study was designed to test whether signatures of past pathogen exposure could be identified by cataloging public T cell receptors. Along with the roughly 670-subject first cohort, a separate validation cohort of over 90 different subjects was used.

The germline V gene (reference sequence) yields LNHDA for CDR1 and SQIVND for CDR2. The CDR3 starts with the cysteine, ends with the phenylalanine, and has 13 residues. The only DNA kept is the CDR3, 39 bases in frame from the first base. A distance of 12 bases separates the germline ends of V and J, which lose 7 bases and 3 bases respectively. As regards this clone: Its antigen is not yet known. No base quality values were provided; no much bigger clone lies one nucleotide off.

Results and caveats for the whole study, not just this receptor: The authors suggested that the approach could potentially be generalized to other disease states and immunological phenotypes. Three of the identified cytomegalovirus-associated TCR beta chains were confirmed in vitro to be specific for cytomegalovirus antigens. Across donors, most TCR sequences were observed very rarely, whereas some public TCRs were present in many individuals. In a later analysis, TCRs clustered in the first cohort were found to also tend to co-occur in the roughly 130 validation repertoires, with 94% of cluster scores above 0. The study listed 164 TCR beta chains as associated with cytomegalovirus. The validation cohort had no HLA typing available for a later analysis, so co-occurrence within that cohort was assessed over all 120 or so repertoires. Cytomegalovirus status was reported to be diagnosed by the classifier with high specificity and sensitivity in both the original and validation cohorts.

To prepare the library, the immunoSEQ multiplex PCR assay was applied. Regarding the original processing steps: To diagnose cytomegalovirus status from the catalog of TCR beta chain sequences, a statistical classification framework was built. TCRdb provides this immuneACCESS table in a form limited to in-frame rearrangements. Some clones are lacking; in checked studies, under half of them reflect an unresolved V gene, and why the rest are absent is not known. The V and J calls and the clone size are those of that table, but D and trimming were determined from the DNA. The table for this sample lists over 100,000 clones; roughly nine tenths of them were counted only once. Around 1.3% of the sample goes to the ten largest clones. The donors were included in the validation cohort of 130 or so subjects, a group kept apart from the roughly 730-subject first cohort.

Sequenced: PBMCs. This clonotype was sampled from a woman between 18 and 30 years old in good health and CMV-seronegative. The V and J segments used are TRBV19 and TRBJ1-1, with TRBD1 as a weak D call on 5 bases. The CDR3 is CASMTEHYTEAFF. The nucleotides are TGTGCCAGTATGACAGAACATTACACTGAAGCTTTCTTT.